This T cell receptor (beta chain) was observed in a study of regulatory T cells after allogeneic stem cell transplantation (dated by TCRdb to the late 2010s). At the level of the whole study: Patients were grouped by whether acute graft-versus-host disease developed within 100 days after stem cell transplantation. CD4+CD25+CD127- regulatory T cells were obtained from patient PBMCs by means of fluorescence-activated cell sorting. Conventional CD4+ T cells defined as CD4+CD25+/-CD127+ were also sorted and TCR-sequenced for comparison in the study. The study compared the regulatory T-cell TCR repertoire after allogeneic stem cell transplantation between patients with and without acute graft-versus-host disease. Results and caveats for the whole study, not just this receptor: Patients without graft-versus-host disease showed a less diverse, more focused regulatory T-cell TCR repertoire than patients with the disease. In non-GvHD patients, the top 10 regulatory T-cell clones took up a significantly larger share of the repertoire, which suggests that presumably allo-specific protective clones had expanded. Because the patient sample size was small, the findings needed to be validated in a larger cohort. Conventional CD4+ T-cell repertoire diversity did not differ significantly between patients with and without graft-versus-host disease. No regulatory T-cell clones were found in all patients, and the number of sorted cells showed no significant correlation with the inverse Simpson index.

Remarks on this clonotype: The antigen it binds to is not known. Base quality data are lacking; no much larger clone is found one base away.

In the germline V gene, CDR1 corresponds to SGHAT and CDR2 to FQNNGV. Between the V and J ends, shortened by 9 bases and 2 bases respectively, the junction contains 20 bases. Inclusive of the bounding cysteine and phenylalanine, the CDR3 is 15 residues long. Here the CDR3 DNA is all that survives: 45 bases in frame from base 1. The sample's time point label is to be understood as: 30 days after allogeneic hematopoietic stem cell transplantation. At 30 days after allogeneic hematopoietic stem cell transplantation, peripheral blood mononuclear cells were collected from the patients. Sequencing relied on an Illumina MiSeq. The SMARTer RACE cDNA Amplification kit was used to reverse transcribe the RNA, and the TCR beta CDR3 region was then amplified. RNA from sorted cells was extracted with the RNeasy Mini Kit. TCR beta amplicons were sequenced using Illumina paired-end sequencing. Turning to the authors' computational methods: MiXCR, VDJtools and the tcR R package were the tools used to analyze the TCR repertoire. Diversity was quantified with the inverse Simpson index, and clones were binned as rare, small, medium or expanded by repertoire proportion. TCRdb redid the processing of the public reads, applying fastp at Q25 and MiXCR, and retained in-frame beta chains. For every CDR3 protein sequence, its rows merge into one entry that carries the most common genes and DNA. The V and J calls follow TCRdb's processing rather than the paper's. The table for this sample lists about 4,800 distinct CDR3 sequences; roughly 96% of them were counted only once. 35% to 45% of the sample is held by the ten biggest clonotypes.

The chain joins TRBV11-2 to TRBJ2-7, with no D gene named confidently. This specimen consisted of sorted CD4+ T cells from blood (whether regulatory or conventional is not recorded), obtained 30 days after allogeneic stem cell transplant. The receptor comes from a human patient who had an allogeneic stem cell transplant, so the T cells may come from the graft donor. At the DNA level, the sequence is TGTGCCAGATGCTTAGCCCCAGGAGCTCCCTACGAGCAGTACTTC. Its protein is CARCLAPGAPYEQYF. With the portions outside the CDR3 filled from the reference TRBV11-2 and TRBJ2-7 genes, the complete variable region becomes EAGVAQSPRYKIIEKRQSVAFWCNPISGHATLYWYQQILGQGPKLLIQFQNNGVVDDSQLPKDRFSAERLKGVDSTLKIQPAKLEDSAVYLCARCLAPGAPYEQYFGPGTRLTVT.